This is a list of T cell receptor beta chains from one sample in a study of blood T cell repertoires in COVID-19. Assay used: immunoSEQ multiplex PCR; TCRdb lists only in-frame clones, some missing. The repertoire holds roughly 110,000 clones, 70% to 90% seen once, with roughly 4.9% in the top ten. Material: peripheral blood. These receptors were taken from a man in his forties or fifties with active or convalescent COVID-19. CDR3s include the opening cysteine and the closing phenylalanine or tryptophan. The D gene is left open where the match is weak. Size values are once, few and many counts, or a class for expanded clones, and some rows have none.

clone size | D gene | J gene | V gene | CDR3 DNA | CDR3 protein
NA | NA | TRBJ1-2 | TRBV10-3 | TGTGCCATCAGTGAGTCGGGTGTCGGGTCGTATGGCTACACCTTC | CAISESGVGSYGYTF
NA | NA | TRBJ2-1 | TRBV18 | TGTGCCAGCTCACTCCTCTCCCCAGTGGGAGACAATGAGCAGTTCTTC | CASSLLSPVGDNEQFF
NA | NA | TRBJ2-1 | TRBV11-2 | TGTGCCAGCAGCTTCAGGAGGAGGAGTGTGGCTGGATCCTACAATGAGCAGTTCTTC | CASSFRRRSVAGSYNEQFF
NA | NA | TRBJ2-3 | TRBV7-2 | TGTGCCAGCAGCTTGGGGGCGAGCACAGATACGCAGTATTTT | CASSLGASTDTQYF
once | TRBD1 | TRBJ1-6 | TRBV5-4 | TGTGCCAGCCGTGAGAGTCCGGCTGGGACAGGGAATTCACCCCTCCACTTT | CASRESPAGTGNSPLHF
NA | TRBD2 | TRBJ2-5 | TRBV24-1 | TGTGCCGTGGGACTAGCGGAAGAGACCCAGTACTTC | CAVGLAEETQYF
few | NA | TRBJ1-5 | TRBV19 | TGTGCCAGTAGTATGGCACAGGGAAGCAATCAGCCCCAGCATTTT | CASSMAQGSNQPQHF
NA | TRBD2 | TRBJ2-5 | TRBV6-5 | TGTGCCGCCCGGGACTGGGGGGGGTCGGCCCAGTACTTC | CAARDWGGSAQYF
NA | NA | TRBJ1-4 | TRBV9 | TGTGCCAGCAGCGTAGCGCCGACTAATAATGAAAAACTGTTTTTT | CASSVAPTNNEKLFF
once | TRBD2 | TRBJ2-7 | TRBV6-4 | TGTGCCAGCAGCCTCCTAGCGGGAGAGTCCTACGAGCAGTACTTC | CASSLLAGESYEQYF
NA | NA | TRBJ1-5 | TRBV28 | TGTGCCAGCATAACAGGGACGTTTGGCAATCAGCCCCAGCATTTT | CASITGTFGNQPQHF
NA | TRBD2 | TRBJ2-3 | TRBV6-1 | TGTGCCAGCAGTGAAGTAGCGGGAGGTTCGGGAGATACGCAGTATTTT | CASSEVAGGSGDTQYF
NA | TRBD1 | TRBJ1-2 | TRBV6-5 | TGTGCCAGCAGTTACTCGGACAGGGGGCATGGCTACACCTTC | CASSYSDRGHGYTF
NA | TRBD1 | TRBJ1-3 | TRBV9 | TGTGCCAGCAGCCTGGGGACAGGGGGAACGTCTGGAAACACCATATATTTT | CASSLGTGGTSGNTIYF
NA | TRBD1 | TRBJ2-3 | TRBV28 | TGTGCCAGCGGGACCGGGACAGGACGCACAGATACGCAGTATTTT | CASGTGTGRTDTQYF
NA | NA | TRBJ1-1 | TRBV11-2 | TGTGCCAGCAGCTTAATTGGCGGACAGCTAATGAACACTGAAGCTTTCTTT | CASSLIGGQLMNTEAFF
NA | TRBD1 | TRBJ2-7 | TRBV4-3 | TGCGCCAGCAGCCAAGAGATAGACAGGGATGACGAGCAGTACTTC | CASSQEIDRDDEQYF
NA | TRBD1 | TRBJ1-2 | TRBV6-5 | TGTGCCAGCAGGGGGACAGGGCATGGCTACACCTTC | CASRGTGHGYTF
NA | NA | TRBJ2-1 | TRBV14 | TGTGCCAGCAGCCAAGCCAGGGCAAGGGATGAGCAGTTCTTC | CASSQARARDEQFF
NA | NA | TRBJ1-4 | TRBV25-1 | TGTGCCAGCCGACAAACAGGGATAGGGGAAAAACTGTTTTTT | CASRQTGIGEKLFF
NA | TRBD2 | TRBJ2-3 | TRBV3-1/TRBV3-2 | TGTGCCAGCAGCCTCGGACACGTAGCGGGAGGAGGCACAGATACGCAGTATTTT | CASSLGHVAGGGTDTQYF
NA | NA | TRBJ1-3 | TRBV7-9 | TGTGCCAGCACCCCCGCGGTTAACACCATATATTTT | CASTPAVNTIYF
NA | TRBD1 | TRBJ1-1 | TRBV27 | TGTGCCAGCAGTTTTGGGACAGGGGGGGTGAACACTGAAGCTTTCTTT | CASSFGTGGVNTEAFF
NA | NA | TRBJ1-1 | TRBV9 | TGTGCCAGCAGCCCCGAGAAGTGGTGGGGGGGCGGAAACACTGAAGCTTTCTTT | CASSPEKWWGGGNTEAFF
NA | TRBD1 | TRBJ2-2 | TRBV9 | TGTGCCAGCAGCCCGAGGACAGGGGCTGACACCGGGGAGCTGTTTTTT | CASSPRTGADTGELFF
NA | NA | TRBJ1-2 | TRBV7-2 | TGTGCCAGCAGCTTAGCGCGTCGGACAGATGGCTACACCTTC | CASSLARRTDGYTF
NA | NA | TRBJ2-7 | TRBV11-2 | TGTGCCAGCAGCTTAGGACAGGTCACCTACGAGCAGTACTTC | CASSLGQVTYEQYF
NA | TRBD2 | TRBJ2-1 | TRBV5-8 | TGTGCCAGCAGTCGGATGAGGGGAGGGCATATGTCCTTCTTC | CASSRMRGGHMSFF
NA | NA | TRBJ2-1 | TRBV14 | TGTGCCAGCAGCCAACCAGACAAACTGGGGAGAGAGCAGTTCTTC | CASSQPDKLGREQFF
once | TRBD1 | TRBJ1-2 | TRBV6-5 | TGTGCCAGCAGTCCGACAGGGGGCGCGGTTGGCTACACCTTC | CASSPTGGAVGYTF
medium-sized | TRBD2 | TRBJ2-3 | TRBV7-3 | TGTGCCAGCAGCTCCTGGACTAGCGGGAACACAGATACGCAGTATTTT | CASSSWTSGNTDTQYF
NA | NA | TRBJ2-3 | TRBV5-1 | TGCGCCAGCAGCCCAGGACAGAACACAGATACGCAGTATTTT | CASSPGQNTDTQYF
NA | NA | TRBJ1-1 | TRBV18 | TGTGCCAGCTCCGTCGGGGGGAACACTGAAGCTTTCTTT | CASSVGGNTEAFF
NA | NA | TRBJ1-1 | TRBV30 | TGTGCCTGGAGTCGAGGGAGCACTGAAGCTTTCTTT | CAWSRGSTEAFF
NA | NA | TRBJ1-1 | TRBV25-1 | TGTGCCAGCAGTCTGGGGGGGGCAAGTTCCACTGAAGCTTTCTTT | CASSLGGASSTEAFF
NA | NA | TRBJ2-7 | TRBV11-2 | TGTGCCAGCAGCTTGGGGACATCAGGCTACGAGCAGTACTTC | CASSLGTSGYEQYF
NA | NA | TRBJ2-1 | TRBV24-1 | TGTGCCACCAGTGATCCATACACTAGCCCAAGCCCGAATGAGCAGTTCTTC | CATSDPYTSPSPNEQFF
NA | NA | TRBJ2-7 | TRBV2 | TGTGCCAGCGGGGTCCCCGAGCGGTACGAGCAGTACTTC | CASGVPERYEQYF
once | NA | TRBJ1-2 | TRBV29-1 | TGCAGCGTTCCGTGGGGGGGGCCCCGCTTCTATGGCTACACCTTC | CSVPWGGPRFYGYTF
NA | NA | TRBJ1-5 | TRBV19 | TGTGCCAGTACCCCAGTCGGGGGTATCCCTCAGCCCCAGCATTTT | CASTPVGGIPQPQHF
NA | NA | TRBJ1-1 | TRBV10-1 | TGCGCCAGCAGTGAGTACAGGGAAACTGAAGCTTTCTTT | CASSEYRETEAFF
NA | TRBD1 | TRBJ1-5 | TRBV19 | TGTGCCAGTAATAATCCGGGACAGGGCCGTAGCAATCAGCCCCAGCATTTT | CASNNPGQGRSNQPQHF
NA | TRBD1 | TRBJ2-7 | TRBV5-1 | TGCGCCAGCAGTCAAAGCCCCAGGGGGTCCTACGAGCAGTACTTC | CASSQSPRGSYEQYF
NA | NA | TRBJ1-6 | TRBV4-1 | TGCGCCAGCAGCCAAGAGCCGACAGGATCGGCCCTCCACTTT | CASSQEPTGSALHF
NA | NA | TRBJ2-1 | TRBV30 | TGTGCCTGGAGCCACCGACAGGGAGGTTTGATCCTTTCACGGAATGAGCAGTTCTTC | CAWSHRQGGLILSRNEQFF
NA | TRBD1 | TRBJ1-2 | TRBV9 | TGTGCCAGCAGTCGGGACAGGGAATTGGATGGCTACACCTTC | CASSRDRELDGYTF
NA | TRBD1 | TRBJ2-1 | TRBV5-1 | TGCGCCAGCAGCTCCGGGACAGGGTCCTACAATGAGCAGTTCTTC | CASSSGTGSYNEQFF
NA | NA | TRBJ2-7 | TRBV28 | TGTGCCAGCAGTTTATTACGGGACTTTGGCGAGCAGTACTTC | CASSLLRDFGEQYF
NA | TRBD2 | TRBJ2-7 | TRBV14 | TGTGCCAGCAGCCAAGTTACTAGCGGGACGTTTTTTTACGAGCAGTACTTC | CASSQVTSGTFFYEQYF
NA | NA | TRBJ1-5 | TRBV19 | TGTGCCAGTAGATCCCTCGGGGAGCCCCAGCATTTT | CASRSLGEPQHF
NA | TRBD1 | TRBJ1-6 | TRBV6-5 | TGTGCCAGCAGTTCACAGGGGGGGTCACCCCTCCACTTT | CASSSQGGSPLHF
once | NA | TRBJ2-4 | TRBV6-2/TRBV6-3 | TGTGCCAGCAGTTACCAGGGAATAGCCAAAAACATTCAGTACTTC | CASSYQGIAKNIQYF
NA | NA | TRBJ2-1 | TRBV5-4 | TGTGCCAGCAGCTGGGCCATAGGAAGCAATGAGCAGTTCTTC | CASSWAIGSNEQFF
NA | TRBD1 | TRBJ2-7 | TRBV28 | TGTGCCAGCAGTCCGACAGGGTTCGTCGACGAGCAGTACTTC | CASSPTGFVDEQYF
NA | TRBD1 | TRBJ2-3 | TRBV19 | TGTGCCAGTAGCGAGACAGGGACGACAGATACGCAGTATTTT | CASSETGTTDTQYF
NA | NA | TRBJ2-1 | TRBV2 | TGTGCCACCCTGGACTATTTAGGTTTGGGAAACAATGAGCAGTTCTTC | CATLDYLGLGNNEQFF
NA | NA | TRBJ2-7 | TRBV7-2 | TGTGCCAGCAGCTTAGGTGCGTCTTCGGGCGAGCAGTACTTC | CASSLGASSGEQYF
NA | TRBD2 | TRBJ2-1 | TRBV11-3 | TGTGCCAGCAGTTTCGGACTAGCTGGCTACAATGAGCAGTTCTTC | CASSFGLAGYNEQFF
NA | TRBD1 | TRBJ2-5 | TRBV18 | TGTGCCAGCTCACGACAGGGAGAAGAGACCCAGTACTTC | CASSRQGEETQYF
NA | TRBD1 | TRBJ1-2 | TRBV27 | TGTGCCAGCAGTTGGGACAGCAACTATGGCTACACCTTC | CASSWDSNYGYTF